Included here is one T cell receptor beta chain sequence, with context. Using immunoSEQ multiplex PCR, the repertoire was profiled, and TCRdb retains in-frame clones only, with some absent. There are 20,000 to 30,000 clones in the sample; roughly 68% occur only once, and around 30% lies in the top ten. This sample is part of a study of cytotoxic CD8 clonotypes in ibrutinib-treated CLL. The input for sequencing was PBMCs, taken after 24 months of ibrutinib treatment. The clonotype originates from a human donor with chronic lymphocytic leukemia.

This chain's CDR3 is CASSLQANTEAFF. CDR3 in DNA: TGTGCCAGCAGCTTGCAGGCGAACACTGAAGCTTTCTTT. This chain uses TRBV7-9 with TRBJ1-1; D is uncertain. Looked up from germline, CDR1 is SEHNR and CDR2 is FQNEAQ (reference sequence). V was pared by 3 bases and J by 1 base, with 6 bases between. This CDR3 has 13 amino acids.